This TCR beta chain was sequenced in a study of blood T cells in healthy people across ages. Study observations and caveats: Among long-lived donors, naive CD4+ cells were more numerous and diversity higher than in aged donors. The study could not conclusively compare naive and antigen-experienced cells, given its unsorted PBMCs. In these data, TCR beta diversity tracked strongly with naive T cell percentage.

The use of a sample-barcoded 5' primer and a J-beta primer mix characterized a second PCR of 7 to 11 cycles. TCRdb ran MiXCR on the 5' RACE reads and lists one entry per CDR3 protein. Among hundreds of thousands of distinct CDR3 sequences listed, roughly 64% were seen once. Worth noting for this clonotype: Its antigen is currently unknown.

The specimen was blood. The sequence came from a man younger than 45 in good health.

The CDR3 sequence is CASSLVRLAGGQTQYF. The CDR3 DNA follows: TGTGCCAGCAGCTTAGTTCGACTAGCGGGAGGACAAACTCAGTACTTC. This sequence joins TRBV7-2 and TRBJ2-4; 13 bases are shared with TRBD2. The V segment lost 1 base and the J segment 12 bases; nucleotides outside the gene matches: 9. The CDR3 runs to 16 residues. Germline lookup yields CDR1 SGHTA and CDR2 FQGNSA.